One and the same sample provided the 31 T cell receptor beta chains below, sequenced in a study of T cell responses to AZD1222 COVID-19 vaccine. Profiled with immunoSEQ multiplex PCR; TCRdb holds only in-frame clones, not every one. The sample has around 250,000 clones; approximately 93% are singletons. Specimen: peripheral blood, collected on day 0 of AZD1222 vaccination. The receptors shown here come from an adult in good health.

CDR3 nucleotides: TGTGCCAGCATCCACAACGGGGAGGGGGGCTCCTACGAGCAGTACTTC. Translated, it gives CASIHNGEGGSYEQYF. The chain couples TRBV2 to TRBJ2-7; a possible D gene is TRBD2 (7 bases). The V gene's germline CDR1 is SNHLY and CDR2 FYNNEI. Trimming took off 7 bases at V and 0 bases at J, with 19 bases between the two ends. CDR3 size: 16 residues.

This rearrangement joins TRBV24-1 to TRBJ2-2; 12 bases are shared with TRBD2. The CDR3 is 16 amino acids. The V and J ends lost 2 bases and 5 bases, in that order; junction bases with no gene match: 2. CDR1 is KGHDR, CDR2 SFDVKD, per germline. The CDR3 region has the DNA TGTGCCACCAGTGATTCTAGCGGGAGGGGAACCGGGGAGCTGTTTTTT. It encodes CATSDSSGRGTGELFF.

This clone was observed once. This chain connects TRBV2 to TRBJ2-2; D tentatively reads TRBD1 or TRBD2 (5 bases each). The CDR3 sequence is 15 residues long. V lost 7 bases to trimming and J lost 5 bases, with 17 bases between them. Per the germline V gene, CDR1 is SNHLY and CDR2 is FYNNEI. The CDR3 protein is CASTRDRTQTGELFF. The CDR3, as DNA: TGTGCCAGCACCAGGGACCGGACTCAAACCGGGGAGCTGTTTTTT. Combining the CDR3 with reference TRBV2 and TRBJ2-2 gives the whole variable domain EPEVTQTPSHQVTQMGQEVILRCVPISNHLYFYWYRQILGQKVEFLVSFYNNEISEKSEIFDDQFSVERPDGSNFTLKIRSTKLEDSAMYFCASTRDRTQTGELFFGEGSRLTVL.

The chain is built from TRBV19 and TRBJ2-3; D unresolved. Germline V CDR1 and CDR2: LNHDA, SQIVND (reference sequence). The CDR3 is made up of 14 amino acids. V was pared by 7 bases and J by 1 base, with 12 bases between. In DNA form, the CDR3 reads TGTGCCAGTACGCTTGGGCTAGGCACAGATACGCAGTATTTT. Its protein product is CASTLGLGTDTQYF.

This sequence joins TRBV7-8 and TRBJ1-1; D is uncertain. This CDR3 is built from 13 residues. The V gene lost 5 bases and the J gene lost 0 bases, with 7 bases spanning the gap. Per germline, CDR1 SGHVS and CDR2 FQNEAQ. Here the CDR3 reads CASSLSMNTEAFF. Written as DNA, the CDR3 is TGTGCCAGCAGCCTCTCAATGAACACTGAAGCTTTCTTT.

The rearrangement joins TRBV5-6 to TRBJ1-2; D gene ambiguous. Trimming removed 4 bases at V and 2 bases at J, with 9 bases between. CDR1 and CDR2 (germline): SGHDT, YYEEEE. The CDR3 extends over 13 amino acids. The CDR3 nucleotides read TGTGCCAGCAGCCGCCCGGGGAACTATGGCTACACCTTC. Its translation: CASSRPGNYGYTF.

This CDR3 is CASSFSNPGGYTF. CDR3 coding DNA: TGTGCCAGCAGCTTTTCCAACCCGGGGGGCTACACCTTC. The chain has TRBV5-6 and TRBJ1-2, with D unresolved. Germline V CDR1 and CDR2: SGHDT, YYEEEE. The CDR3 sequence is 13 residues long. V lost 2 bases and J 8 bases, leaving 13 bases between the germline ends.

The chain couples TRBV6-2 or TRBV6-3 to TRBJ1-1; possibly TRBD1 for D (5 bases). The germline V gene encodes CDR1 MNHEY and CDR2 SVGEGT. V was trimmed by 5 bases and J by 3 bases, leaving 10 bases between them. The CDR3 runs to 13 residues. This chain's CDR3 is CASSIQGYTEAFF. In nucleotides, the CDR3 is TGTGCCAGCAGTATCCAGGGATACACTGAAGCTTTCTTT.

The chain uses TRBV4-1 and TRBJ1-3, with a tentative D call TRBD1 (5 bases). CDR3 length: 14 residues. Trimming pared 7 bases from V and 0 bases from J, leaving 10 bases between. CDR1 and CDR2 from the germline V gene are MGHRA and YSYEKL. The DNA of the CDR3 is TGCGCCAGCACGACAGTACACTCTGGAAACACCATATATTTT. Translation: CASTTVHSGNTIYF.

The chain uses TRBV28 and TRBJ2-7; D is perhaps TRBD1 (5 bases). V dropped 6 bases and J dropped 4 bases, with 10 bases sitting between them. The CDR3 is 12 residues long. Germline CDR1 reads MDHEN; CDR2 reads SYDVKM. CDR3 in amino acids: CASSTTDYEQYF. As DNA, the CDR3 is TGTGCCAGCAGCACGACAGATTACGAGCAGTACTTC.

CDR3 in DNA: TGTGCCAGCAGCCTCGAACTCAATTCACCCCTCCACTTT. It yields the protein CASSLELNSPLHF. V gene TRBV3-1 (or the pseudogene TRBV3-2) combines with J gene TRBJ1-6; D gene ambiguous. The CDR3 totals 13 residues. The V end was cut by 4 bases, the J end by 7 bases, with 8 bases between. Germline values: CDR1 LGHDT, CDR2 YNNKEL (reference sequence).

The V call is TRBV19, the J call TRBJ2-4; D is possibly TRBD1 (5 bases). The V and J ends lost 7 bases and 2 bases respectively, with 15 bases between them. The CDR3 covers 15 residues. Germline V gives CDR1 LNHDA, CDR2 SQIVND (reference sequence). CDR3 sequence reads: CASMWQGNSKNIQYF. The CDR3 DNA is TGTGCCAGTATGTGGCAGGGAAACTCCAAAAACATTCAGTACTTC.

The chain has TRBV6-2 or TRBV6-3 and TRBJ1-2; 7 bases map to TRBD1. CDR3 length equals 18 residues. Germline V CDR1 and CDR2: MNHEY, SVGEGT. V gave up 4 bases and J gave up 5 bases; unmatched junction bases: 19. CDR3 amino acids: CASSSLSGQARVIYGYTF. Here the CDR3 DNA reads TGTGCCAGCAGTTCTCTTTCAGGACAGGCCCGCGTGATTTATGGCTACACCTTC.

Of note for this clone: At the DNA level, this CDR3 is encoded by other sequences in the same sample as well. The chain is built from TRBV5-1 and TRBJ2-2; no definite D call. V lost 0 bases and J lost 2, with 5 bases in between. The V gene's germline CDR1 is SGHRS and CDR2 YFSETQ. The CDR3 has 14 amino acids. The CDR3 region has the DNA TGCGCCAGCAGCTTGGGTTCTAACACCGGGGAGCTGTTTTTT. This encodes CASSLGSNTGELFF. The entire variable domain, with the rest obtained from reference TRBV5-1 and TRBJ2-2, is as follows: KAGVTQTPRYLIKTRGQQVTLSCSPISGHRSVSWYQQTPGQGLQFLFEYFSETQRNKGNFPGRFSGRQFSNSRSEMNVSTLELGDSALYLCASSLGSNTGELFFGEGSRLTVL.

The V call is TRBV4-1, the J call TRBJ2-3, with D unclear. Trimming pared 4 bases from V and 5 bases from J, leaving 7 bases between. The CDR3 has 12 amino acids. The germline CDR1 and CDR2 sequences are MGHRA and YSYEKL. The CDR3 coding sequence is TGCGCCAGCAGCCCCCCGGGAGATACGCAGTATTTT. The encoded protein is CASSPPGDTQYF.

V and J are TRBV7-8 and TRBJ2-6; 13 bases fit TRBD2. CDR1 SGHVS and CDR2 FQNEAQ come from the germline V gene. Losses at the gene ends were 5 bases for V and 0 bases for J; bases not matched to a gene: 19. CDR3 length equals 23 residues. Here the CDR3 DNA reads TGTGCCAGCAGCCCGCCGACGGGGTACTTACTAGCGGGGGGGATCTCTGGGGCCAACGTCCTGACTTTC. It encodes CASSPPTGYLLAGGISGANVLTF.

The chain joins TRBV19 to TRBJ2-7; 7 nucleotides align to TRBD1. CDR1 is LNHDA, CDR2 SQIVND, per germline (reference sequence). The CDR3 extends over 11 amino acids. Trimming cost V 4 bases and J 7 bases; bases outside gene matches: 1. In nucleotides, the CDR3 is TGTGCCAGTAGTACGGGACAGGAGCAGTACTTC. The encoded protein is CASSTGQEQYF.

The CDR3 DNA reads TGTGCCATCAGTGAGCCCGGGACAGGGCGAGGCTATGGCTACACCTTC. Protein sequence: CAISEPGTGRGYGYTF. The chain uses TRBV10-3 and TRBJ1-2; TRBD1 aligns across 9 bases. J lost 4 bases, V lost 2 bases, and 8 bases had no gene match. CDR3 size: 16 residues. Germline CDR1 reads ENHRY; CDR2 reads SYGVKD.

About this clone itself: One junction end disagrees with the germline gene, perhaps due to a read error. The chain couples TRBV6-1 to TRBJ1-5; possibly TRBD1 for D (5 bases). The V gene's germline CDR1 is MNHNS and CDR2 SASEGT. There are 15 residues in the CDR3. CDR3 bases: TGTGCCAGCGGTGACAGACTCTATAGCAATCAGCCCCAGCATTTT. Its protein is CASGDRLYSNQPQHF.

J is TRBJ1-6 and V is TRBV6-5; no definite D call. Trimming stripped 6 bases from V and 6 bases from J, with 15 bases between. The CDR3 has 15 amino acids. Germline CDR1 and CDR2: MNHEY and SVGAGI. CDR3 nucleotides: TGTGCCAGCAGAAGGGATCTAGCTTCTAATTCACCCCTCCACTTT. This translates into CASRRDLASNSPLHF.

The genes are TRBV27 and TRBJ1-3, with D unresolved. This CDR3 comprises 15 residues. Germline-derived CDR1 and CDR2 are MNHEY and SMNVEV (reference sequence). Trimming removed 5 bases at V and 0 bases at J, with 11 bases between. The CDR3 nucleotides are TGTGCCAGCAGTACCAACATATTCTCTGGAAACACCATATATTTT. It is translated as CASSTNIFSGNTIYF.

This clone was counted only a few times. In DNA, the CDR3 is TGTGCCAGCAGCTCCGGGCCCAATCAGCCCCAGCATTTT. Its protein is CASSSGPNQPQHF. The chain uses TRBV5-5 and TRBJ1-5; D not resolved. Trimming removed 3 bases from V and 3 bases from J, with 7 bases in between. The CDR3 is made up of 13 amino acids. Germline V gives CDR1 SGHKS, CDR2 YYEKEE (reference sequence).

This chain uses TRBV11-2 with TRBJ2-1, with D perhaps matching TRBD2 (6 bases). Trimming took 5 bases from V and 0 from J, leaving 11 bases between them. Germline V gives CDR1 SGHAT, CDR2 FQNNGV. The CDR3 covers 15 residues. The CDR3 loop reads CASSTSRGSYNEQFF. CDR3 DNA: TGTGCCAGCAGCACTAGCCGTGGCTCCTACAATGAGCAGTTCTTC.

The V and J genes are TRBV28 and TRBJ2-4, with D possibly TRBD2 on 5 matching bases. V lost 6 bases and J 6 bases, leaving 15 bases between the germline ends. The germline V gene encodes CDR1 MDHEN and CDR2 SYDVKM. This CDR3 spans 14 amino acids. In DNA form, the CDR3 reads TGTGCCAGCAGCGTGGGGAGCCCGCCAAACATTCAGTACTTC. It codes for CASSVGSPPNIQYF. Full variable domain (outside the CDR3, taken from reference TRBV28 and TRBJ2-4): DVKVTQSSRYLVKRTGEKVFLECVQDMDHENMFWYRQDPGLGLRLIYFSYDVKMKEKGDIPEGYSVSREKKERFSLILESASTNQTSMYLCASSVGSPPNIQYFGAGTRLSVL.

The J gene is TRBJ1-1, the V gene TRBV7-9; D ambiguous. The ends were cut back, 8 bases at V and 1 base at J, with 14 bases in the middle. CDR1 and CDR2 (germline): SEHNR, FQNEAQ (reference sequence). The CDR3 covers 14 residues. For the CDR3, the DNA is TGTGCCAGCTTCGCCGGGCGGGGGAACACTGAAGCTTTCTTT. This translates into CASFAGRGNTEAFF.

V gene TRBV5-8 combines with J gene TRBJ1-6; no clear D gene. Per germline, CDR1 SGHTS and CDR2 YDEGEE. Deletions cut 2 bases from V and 2 bases from J, with 11 bases between. CDR3 length: 16 residues. As DNA, the CDR3 is TGTGCCAGCAGCTTTCGGGGTAGGGCCTATAATTCACCCCTCCACTTT. This gives the protein CASSFRGRAYNSPLHF. Based on the CDR3 plus reference TRBV5-8 and TRBJ1-6, the full variable domain is EAGVTQSPTHLIKTRGQQATLRCSPISGHTSVYWYQQALGLGLQFLLWYDEGEERNRGNFPPRFSGRQFPNYSSELNVNALELEDSALYLCASSFRGRAYNSPLHFGNGTRLTVT.

The chain joins TRBV15 to TRBJ1-4, with D hard to call. Germline-derived CDR1 and CDR2 are LNHNV and YYDKDF (reference sequence). There are 13 residues in the CDR3. V was shortened by 1 base and J by 7 bases, with 7 bases between the two germline ends. DNA for the CDR3: TGTGCCACCAGCAGAGGCGGTAGTGAAAAACTGTTTTTT. Its protein is CATSRGGSEKLFF.

The V gene is TRBV6-1, the J gene TRBJ1-2, with D uncertain. The CDR3 extends over 15 amino acids. V lost 2 bases and J 5 bases, leaving 15 bases between the germline ends. The germline CDR1 and CDR2 sequences are MNHNS and SASEGT. For the CDR3, the DNA is TGTGCCAGCAGTGAAAGTGTCAGCACTCGGTATGGCTACACCTTC. This gives the protein CASSESVSTRYGYTF.

The chain employs TRBV5-5 and TRBJ2-2; 13 nucleotides align to TRBD2. CDR1 and CDR2 (germline): SGHKS, YYEKEE (reference sequence). The CDR3 totals 16 residues. V shed 4 bases, J shed 4 bases, and the junction held 4 bases outside the gene matches. Written as DNA, the CDR3 is TGTGCCAGCAGCCGGACTAGCGGGGGTGGCACCGGGGAGCTGTTTTTT. This gives the protein CASSRTSGGGTGELFF.

The V gene is TRBV18, the J gene TRBJ2-7; D is possibly TRBD1 (6 bases). V was shortened by 3 bases and J by 3 bases, with 15 bases between the two germline ends. CDR3 length equals 15 residues. Germline-derived CDR1 and CDR2 are KGHSH and LQKENI. The CDR3 DNA sequence: TGTGCCAGCTCACCCGGGCCCAGGGGTAACTACGAGCAGTACTTC. It yields the protein CASSPGPRGNYEQYF. Drawing the rest from reference TRBV18 and TRBJ2-7, the complete variable domain is NAGVMQNPRHLVRRRGQEARLRCSPMKGHSHVYWYRQLPEEGLKFMVYLQKENIIDESGMPKERFSAEFPKEGPSILRIQQVVRGDSAAYFCASSPGPRGNYEQYFGPGTRLTVT.

V gene TRBV28 combines with J gene TRBJ1-5, with D hard to call. From germline, CDR1 is MDHEN and CDR2 SYDVKM. V was shortened by 6 bases and J by 0 bases, with 6 bases between the two germline ends. The CDR3 covers 13 residues. The CDR3 sequence is CASRAYSNQPQHF. CDR3 DNA: TGTGCCAGCAGGGCGTATAGCAATCAGCCCCAGCATTTT.